Below are 16 T cell receptor beta chains sequenced from a single sample in a study of blood T cell repertoires in COVID-19 (dated by TCRdb to 2018 to 2020). Receptors were amplified or captured by the immunoSEQ multiplex PCR assay. TCRdb took this table from immuneACCESS and kept in-frame rearrangements with V and J called. Such tables lack part of the clones; where checked against another copy, unresolved V genes explain under half of the gap, and the rest is unexplained. The sample table records 95,000 to 150,000 clones; about four fifths of these occur just once. 16% of the sample lies in the top ten. Sequencing was carried out using peripheral blood. These receptors all come from a man between 60 and 70 years old with active or convalescent COVID-19.

A few counts support this clone. The rearrangement joins TRBV7-2 to TRBJ1-1, with D possibly TRBD1 on 6 matching bases. This CDR3 is built from 16 residues. The V end was cut by 1 base, the J end by 4 bases, with 16 bases between. Germline-derived CDR1 and CDR2 are SGHTA and FQGNSA. The CDR3 DNA reads TGTGCCAGCAGCTTAGGTTTTGTGGGGGCCGGCACTGAAGCTTTCTTT. This gives the protein CASSLGFVGAGTEAFF.

The CDR3 bases are TGTGCCAGCAGCCGGGATTCCTCGGAGGGCTACACCTTC. It translates to CASSRDSSEGYTF. The chain uses TRBV6-5 and TRBJ1-2; D not certain. V was clipped by 6 bases and J by 8 bases, with 16 bases between them. This CDR3 is 13 amino acids long. From germline, CDR1 is MNHEY and CDR2 SVGAGI.

The V and J genes are TRBV10-3 and TRBJ2-5, with D possibly being TRBD2 (6 bases). The CDR3 loop spans 11 amino acids. Trimming pared 11 bases from V and 5 bases from J, leaving 12 bases between. Germline V gene data show CDR1 as ENHRY and CDR2 as SYGVKD. The CDR3 coding sequence is TGTGCCTCCCGGGGGACGGAGACCCAGTACTTC. Residues: CASRGTETQYF.

J is TRBJ2-5 and V is TRBV27; weak D call: TRBD1 (6 bases). Trimming stripped 2 bases from V and 4 bases from J, with 8 bases between. This CDR3 region has 13 residues. Germline V CDR1 and CDR2: MNHEY, SMNVEV (reference sequence). The CDR3 nucleotides read TGTGCCAGCAGTTTAGCCAGGGGAGAGACCCAGTACTTC. Its protein is CASSLARGETQYF.

The V call is TRBV7-2, the J call TRBJ2-1; 8 bases align to TRBD2. V trimming: 3 bases; J trimming: 6 bases; junction bases outside the gene matches: 4. In germline, CDR1 is SGHTA, CDR2 FQGNSA. This CDR3 comprises 14 residues. CDR3 DNA sequence: TGTGCCAGCAGCTTGCAGCGGGAGTTCAATGAGCAGTTCTTC. Protein sequence: CASSLQREFNEQFF.

This clone has a handful of counts. V is TRBV24-1 and J is TRBJ2-2, with D possibly matching TRBD2 (6 bases). Trimming took off 0 bases at V and 15 bases at J, with 10 bases between the two ends. The V gene's germline CDR1 is KGHDR and CDR2 SFDVKD. This CDR3 spans 12 amino acids. DNA for the CDR3: TGTGCCACCAGTGATTTGCGGGGGATGGTGTTTTTT. Amino acids: CATSDLRGMVFF.

V and J are TRBV9 and TRBJ1-5; TRBD1 is a possible D gene (5 bases). Per germline, CDR1 SGDLS and CDR2 YYNGEE. The CDR3 loop spans 15 amino acids. Trimming cost V 4 bases and J 0 bases, with 11 bases left between them. Here the CDR3 DNA reads TGTGCCAGCAGCAGCCGGGGGTATAGCAATCAGCCCCAGCATTTT. Its translation is CASSSRGYSNQPQHF.

The chain has TRBV7-2 and TRBJ1-1; D not resolved. Per germline, CDR1 SGHTA and CDR2 FQGNSA. Trimming pared 5 bases from V and 1 base from J, leaving 8 bases between. The CDR3 spans 13 residues. The CDR3 here is CASSAVRNTEAFF. CDR3 nucleotides: TGTGCCAGCAGCGCAGTCCGGAACACTGAAGCTTTCTTT. Combining the CDR3 with reference TRBV7-2 and TRBJ1-1 gives the whole variable domain GAGVSQSPSNKVTEKGKDVELRCDPISGHTALYWYRQSLGQGLEFLIYFQGNSAPDKSGLPSDRFSAERTGGSVSTLTIQRTQQEDSAVYLCASSAVRNTEAFFGQGTRLTVV.

CDR3 nucleotides: TGTGCCAGCAGCGTAGATCTCTCTGGAAACACCATATATTTT. Encoded protein: CASSVDLSGNTIYF. This chain links TRBV9 with TRBJ1-3; the D is unclear. The CDR3 covers 14 residues. V was clipped by 0 bases and J by 0 bases, with 4 bases between them. Germline V CDR1 and CDR2: SGDLS, YYNGEE.

The chain couples TRBV28 to TRBJ1-5; D perhaps matches TRBD1 (6 bases). The CDR3 loop spans 13 amino acids. V dropped 5 bases and J dropped 7 bases, with 12 bases sitting between them. Germline CDR1 and CDR2: MDHEN and SYDVKM. The CDR3 region has the DNA TGTGCCAGCAGTCCAGGGGAAAGGCAGCCCCAGCATTTT. Its translation: CASSPGERQPQHF.

The V call is TRBV28, the J call TRBJ1-6, with a tentative D call TRBD1 (5 bases). Trimming cost V 4 bases and J 9 bases, with 7 bases left between them. There are 12 residues in the CDR3. Germline values: CDR1 MDHEN, CDR2 SYDVKM. The CDR3: CASSSGGSPLHF. CDR3 in DNA: TGTGCCAGCAGTTCCGGGGGTTCACCCCTCCACTTT.

CDR3 nucleotides: TGTGCCAGCAGTTTAACCCGACAGGGCGCAGATACGCAGTATTTT. Translated, it gives CASSLTRQGADTQYF. This chain links TRBV28 with TRBJ2-3; 7 bases fit TRBD1. Germline loops: CDR1 MDHEN, CDR2 SYDVKM. The V and J ends lost 2 bases and 4 bases, in that order; junction bases with no gene match: 6. The CDR3 spans 15 residues.

CDR3: CASTLEGSTGKLFF. The CDR3 nucleotides are TGTGCCAGCACCCTGGAGGGGTCTACGGGAAAACTGTTTTTT. J is TRBJ1-4 and V is TRBV2; maybe TRBD1 (5 bases). Trimming took off 7 bases at V and 10 bases at J, with 19 bases between the two ends. CDR3 length equals 14 residues. Germline values: CDR1 SNHLY, CDR2 FYNNEI.

This chain uses TRBV6-2 or TRBV6-3 with TRBJ2-3; 10 bases align to TRBD2. The CDR3 is made up of 15 amino acids. The germline V gene encodes CDR1 MNHEY and CDR2 SVGEGT. V lost 2 bases to trimming and J lost 7 bases; unmatched junction nucleotides: 6. The CDR3 protein is CASSYQALAGNTQYF. The CDR3 region has the DNA TGTGCCAGCAGTTACCAGGCACTAGCGGGGAATACGCAGTATTTT.

The chain joins TRBV13 to TRBJ2-7; a weak D match, TRBD1 (5 bases). The CDR3 totals 14 residues. CDR1 and CDR2 (germline): PRHDT, FYEKMQ (reference sequence). Trimming took off 0 bases at V and 9 bases at J, with 15 bases between the two ends. Here the CDR3 DNA reads TGTGCCAGCAGCTTAGGTGGGCAGACAGTCGCGCAGTACTTC. It is translated as CASSLGGQTVAQYF. Full variable domain (remainder filled in from reference TRBV13 and TRBJ2-7): AAGVIQSPRHLIKEKRETATLKCYPIPRHDTVYWYQQGPGQDPQFLISFYEKMQSDKGSIPDRFSAQQFSDYHSELNMSSLELGDSALYFCASSLGGQTVAQYFGPGTRLTVT.

This clone was found many times. Other nucleotide sequences in the sample specify the same CDR3. CDR3 nucleotide sequence: TGTGCCAGCAGCTTAGTTGGGGGCTGGAACTATGGCTACACCTTC. As protein: CASSLVGGWNYGYTF. This sequence joins TRBV11-2 and TRBJ1-2, with a possible D match to TRBD1 (6 bases). There are 15 residues in the CDR3. Germline CDR1 SGHAT, CDR2 FQNNGV. V was shortened by 1 base and J by 2 bases, with 11 bases between the two germline ends.